The clone carrying this TCR beta chain came up many times. What it binds is unknown. The data belong to a study of T cells after yellow fever vaccination. The wider study: SMART-Seq v4 Ultra Low Input served to prepare low-cell-number fractions.

Generation of TCR cDNA used 5'RACE template switching (which added a universal primer site and UMIs). MiXCR was run by TCRdb on the 5' RACE reads, yielding one entry per CDR3 protein. The sample holds some 300,000 distinct CDR3 sequences, approximately 10% seen once. General observations from the study: It was a weaker secondary response, yet one that peaked faster, at day 5 versus 15.

The CDR3 has 15 residues. The V and J ends lost 1 base and 0 bases respectively, with 9 bases between them. The V gene's germline CDR1 is SGHRS and CDR2 YFSETQ. The sequence was obtained from a man between 18 and 35 years old who received the YFV17D yellow fever vaccine. The chain combines TRBV5-1 with TRBJ2-3; D gene ambiguous. The sample here was CD4+ T cells sorted from PBMCs, taken 5 days after the yellow fever booster vaccination. The CDR3, as DNA: TGCGCCAGCAGCTTGCTCGGCCTAAGCACAGATACGCAGTATTTT. Residues: CASSLLGLSTDTQYF.